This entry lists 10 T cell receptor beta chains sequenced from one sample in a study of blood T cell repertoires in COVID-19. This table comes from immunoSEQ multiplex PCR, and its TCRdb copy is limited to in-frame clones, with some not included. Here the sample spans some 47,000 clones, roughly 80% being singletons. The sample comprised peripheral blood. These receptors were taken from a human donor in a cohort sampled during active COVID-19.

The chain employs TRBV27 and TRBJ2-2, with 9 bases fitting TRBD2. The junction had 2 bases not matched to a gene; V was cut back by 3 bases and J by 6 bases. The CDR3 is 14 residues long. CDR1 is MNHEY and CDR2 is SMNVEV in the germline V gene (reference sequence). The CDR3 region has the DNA TGTGCCAGCAGTTTCGGGACTAGCCCCGGGGAGCTGTTTTTT. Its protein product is CASSFGTSPGELFF.

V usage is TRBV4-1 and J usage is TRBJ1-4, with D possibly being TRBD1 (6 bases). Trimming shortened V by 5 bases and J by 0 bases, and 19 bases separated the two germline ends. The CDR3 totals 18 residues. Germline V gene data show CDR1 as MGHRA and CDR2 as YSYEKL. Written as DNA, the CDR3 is TGCGCCAGCAGCATTCATCCGGGACACCGAGCAACTAATGAAAAACTGTTTTTT. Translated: CASSIHPGHRATNEKLFF.

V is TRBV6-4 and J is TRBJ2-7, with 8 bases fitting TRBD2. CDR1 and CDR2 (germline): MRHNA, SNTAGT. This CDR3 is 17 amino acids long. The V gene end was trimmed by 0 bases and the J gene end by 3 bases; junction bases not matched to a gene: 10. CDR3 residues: CASSDSTSGGVIYEQYF. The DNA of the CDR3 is TGTGCCAGCAGTGACTCGACTTCGGGGGGGGTCATCTACGAGCAGTACTTC.

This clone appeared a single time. CDR3 DNA sequence: TGCGCCAGCAGGGAGGGGGCGAGCTATGGCTACACCTTC. It is translated as CASREGASYGYTF. This chain uses TRBV5-1 with TRBJ1-2; 7 bases fit TRBD1. The CDR3 is 13 amino acids. Germline assignment: CDR1 SGHRS and CDR2 YFSETQ. J lost 4 bases, V lost 5 bases, and 5 bases had no gene match. The whole variable domain, remainder taken from reference TRBV5-1 and TRBJ1-2, is KAGVTQTPRYLIKTRGQQVTLSCSPISGHRSVSWYQQTPGQGLQFLFEYFSETQRNKGNFPGRFSGRQFSNSRSEMNVSTLELGDSALYLCASREGASYGYTFGSGTRLTVV.

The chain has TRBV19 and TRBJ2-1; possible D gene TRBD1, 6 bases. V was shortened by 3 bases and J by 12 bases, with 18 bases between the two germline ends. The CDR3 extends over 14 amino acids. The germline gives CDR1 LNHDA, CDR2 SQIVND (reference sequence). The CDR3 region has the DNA TGTGCCAGTAGTATGTCCAGGGGAGATGAGGGGCAGTTCTTC. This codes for CASSMSRGDEGQFF.

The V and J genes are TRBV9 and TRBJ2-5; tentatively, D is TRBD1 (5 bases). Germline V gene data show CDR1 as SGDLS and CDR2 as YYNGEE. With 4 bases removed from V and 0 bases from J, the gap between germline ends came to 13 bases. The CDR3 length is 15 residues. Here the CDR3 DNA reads TGTGCCAGCAGCACCCTGACAGAGTACCAAGAGACCCAGTACTTC. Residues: CASSTLTEYQETQYF.

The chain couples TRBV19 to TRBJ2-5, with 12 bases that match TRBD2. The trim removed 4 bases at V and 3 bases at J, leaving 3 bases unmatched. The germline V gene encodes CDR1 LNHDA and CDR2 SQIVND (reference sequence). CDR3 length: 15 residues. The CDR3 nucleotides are TGTGCCAGTAGTAGGGCTAGCGGGGGGGAAGAGACCCAGTACTTC. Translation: CASSRASGGEETQYF.

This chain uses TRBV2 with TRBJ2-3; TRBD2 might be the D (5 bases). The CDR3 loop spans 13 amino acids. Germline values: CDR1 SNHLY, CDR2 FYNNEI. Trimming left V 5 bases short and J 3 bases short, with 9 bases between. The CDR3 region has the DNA TGTGCCAGCAGTCTCGAGCGGACAGATACGCAGTATTTT. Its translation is CASSLERTDTQYF.

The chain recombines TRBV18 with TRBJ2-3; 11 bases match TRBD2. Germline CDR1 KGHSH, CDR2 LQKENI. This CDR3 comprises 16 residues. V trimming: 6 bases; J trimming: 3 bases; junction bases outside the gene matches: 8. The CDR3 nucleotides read TGTGCCAGCTCCCTAGCAACTAGCGGGGGAACAGATACGCAGTATTTT. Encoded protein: CASSLATSGGTDTQYF.

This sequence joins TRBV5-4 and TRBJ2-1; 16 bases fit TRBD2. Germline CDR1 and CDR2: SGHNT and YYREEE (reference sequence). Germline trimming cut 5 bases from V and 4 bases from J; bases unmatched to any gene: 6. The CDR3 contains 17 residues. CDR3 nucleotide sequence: TGTGCCAGCAGACCGGGACTAGCGGGGGGGTTTTACAATGAGCAGTTCTTC. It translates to CASRPGLAGGFYNEQFF.